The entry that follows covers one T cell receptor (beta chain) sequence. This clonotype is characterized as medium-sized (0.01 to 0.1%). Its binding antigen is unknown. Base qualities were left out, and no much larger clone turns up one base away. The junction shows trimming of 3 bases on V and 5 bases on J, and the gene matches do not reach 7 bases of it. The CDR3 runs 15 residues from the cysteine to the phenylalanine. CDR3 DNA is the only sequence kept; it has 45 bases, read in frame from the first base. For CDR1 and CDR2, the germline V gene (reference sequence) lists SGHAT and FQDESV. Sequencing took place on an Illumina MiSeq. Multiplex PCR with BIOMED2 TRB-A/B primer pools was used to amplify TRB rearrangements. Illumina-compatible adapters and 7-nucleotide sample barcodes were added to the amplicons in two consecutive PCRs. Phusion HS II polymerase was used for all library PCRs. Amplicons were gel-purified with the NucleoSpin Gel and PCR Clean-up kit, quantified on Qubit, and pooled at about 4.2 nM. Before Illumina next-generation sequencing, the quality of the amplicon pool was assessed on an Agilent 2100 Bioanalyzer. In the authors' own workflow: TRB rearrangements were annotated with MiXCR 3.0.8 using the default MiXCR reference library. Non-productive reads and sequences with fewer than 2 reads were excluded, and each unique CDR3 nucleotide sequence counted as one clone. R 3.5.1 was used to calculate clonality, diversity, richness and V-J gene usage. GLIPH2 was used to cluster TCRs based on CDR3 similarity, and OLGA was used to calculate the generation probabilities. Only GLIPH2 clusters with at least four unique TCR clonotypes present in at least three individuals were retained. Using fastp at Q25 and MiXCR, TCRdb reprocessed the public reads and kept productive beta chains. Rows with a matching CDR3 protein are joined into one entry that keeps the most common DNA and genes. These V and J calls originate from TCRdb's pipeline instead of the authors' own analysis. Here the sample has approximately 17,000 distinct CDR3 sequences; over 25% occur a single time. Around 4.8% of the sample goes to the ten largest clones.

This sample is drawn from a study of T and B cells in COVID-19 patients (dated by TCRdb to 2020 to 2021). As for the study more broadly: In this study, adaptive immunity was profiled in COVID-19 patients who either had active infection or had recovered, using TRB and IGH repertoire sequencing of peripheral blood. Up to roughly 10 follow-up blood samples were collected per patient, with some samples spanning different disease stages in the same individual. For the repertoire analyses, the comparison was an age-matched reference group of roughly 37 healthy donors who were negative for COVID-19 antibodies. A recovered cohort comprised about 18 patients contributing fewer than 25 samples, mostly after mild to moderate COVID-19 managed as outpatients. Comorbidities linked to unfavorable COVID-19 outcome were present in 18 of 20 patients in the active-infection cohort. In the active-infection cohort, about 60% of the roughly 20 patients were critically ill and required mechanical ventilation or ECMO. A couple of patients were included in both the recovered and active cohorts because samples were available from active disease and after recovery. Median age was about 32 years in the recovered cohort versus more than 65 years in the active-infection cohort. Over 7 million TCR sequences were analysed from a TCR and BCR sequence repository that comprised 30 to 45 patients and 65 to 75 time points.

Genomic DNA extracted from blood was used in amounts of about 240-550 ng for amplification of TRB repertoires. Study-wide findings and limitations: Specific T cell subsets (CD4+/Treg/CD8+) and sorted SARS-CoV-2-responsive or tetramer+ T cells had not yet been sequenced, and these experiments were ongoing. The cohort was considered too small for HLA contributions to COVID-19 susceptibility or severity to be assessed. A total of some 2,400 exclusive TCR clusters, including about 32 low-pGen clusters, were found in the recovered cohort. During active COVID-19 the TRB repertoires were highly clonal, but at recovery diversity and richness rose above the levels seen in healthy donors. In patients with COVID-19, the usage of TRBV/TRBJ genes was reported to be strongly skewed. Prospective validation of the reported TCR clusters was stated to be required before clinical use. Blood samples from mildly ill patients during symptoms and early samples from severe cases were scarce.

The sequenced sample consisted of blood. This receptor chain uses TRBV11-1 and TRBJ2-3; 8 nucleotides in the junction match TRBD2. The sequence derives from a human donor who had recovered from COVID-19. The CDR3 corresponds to CASSFLAGGGDTQYF. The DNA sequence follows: TGTGCCAGCAGCTTTCTGGCGGGGGGTGGAGATACGCAGTATTTT. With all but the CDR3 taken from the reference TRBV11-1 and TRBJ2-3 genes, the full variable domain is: EAEVAQSPRYKITEKSQAVAFWCDPISGHATLYWYRQILGQGPELLVQFQDESVVDDSQLPKDRFSAERLKGVDSTLKIQPAELGDSAMYLCASSFLAGGGDTQYFGPGTRLTVL.